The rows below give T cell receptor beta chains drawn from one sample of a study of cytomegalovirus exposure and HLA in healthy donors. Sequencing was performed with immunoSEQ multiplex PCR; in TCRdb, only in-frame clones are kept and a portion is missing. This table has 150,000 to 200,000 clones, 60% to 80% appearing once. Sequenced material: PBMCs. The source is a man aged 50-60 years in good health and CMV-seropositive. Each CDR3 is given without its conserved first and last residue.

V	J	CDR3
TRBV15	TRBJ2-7	ATSRDAAGTNEQY
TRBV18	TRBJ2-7	ASSPDTIYEQY
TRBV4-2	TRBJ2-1	ASSQDSPGLARNEQF
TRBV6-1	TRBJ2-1	ASSETPGTGVGNEQF
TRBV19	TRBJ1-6	ATGSRIRSGRGESPLH
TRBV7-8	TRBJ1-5	ASSLGQNQPQH
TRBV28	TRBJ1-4	ASSLPGQGPEKLF
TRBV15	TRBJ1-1	ATSREEEGAAF
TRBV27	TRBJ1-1	ASSLYPEAYEAF
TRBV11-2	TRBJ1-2	ASSSLRSGTGDSGYT
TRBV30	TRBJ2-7	AWSVGTGRIAGQY
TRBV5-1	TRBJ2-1	ASFLPGQGESGQF
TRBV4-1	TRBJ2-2	ASSQDRNRGVTGELF
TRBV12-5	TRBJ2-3	ASGSGSSGVADTQY
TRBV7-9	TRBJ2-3	ASSSRTPSTDTQY
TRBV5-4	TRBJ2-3	ASSLSTDTQY
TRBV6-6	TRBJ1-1	ASSFDKRTEAF
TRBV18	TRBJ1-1	ASSLKTGVSGTEAF
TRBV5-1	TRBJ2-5	ASTLIGLYQETQY
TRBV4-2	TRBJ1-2	ASSQDSYNQGGYT